The 17 T cell receptor beta chains in this list originate from one sample, sequenced in a study of CD4 T cells in relation to SARS-CoV-2 and coronaviruses. The antigens these receptors bind are not known. Unexposed donor CD4+ T cells date from about 2011-2018, before the COVID-19 pandemic. CD4+ T cells were isolated from the cells after 10 days of culture. TCRdb's table, derived via immunoSEQ multiplex PCR, lists solely in-frame clones and lacks some. The data contain 18,000 or so clones, about 78% of them seen just once; the ten biggest clones take up roughly 20%. Source material: CD4+ T cells from PBMCs, cultured in vitro. These receptors originate from a human donor in good health.

This rearrangement joins TRBV6-5 to TRBJ1-2; the D gene is possibly TRBD1 (6 bases). Trimming removed 5 bases at V and 8 bases at J, with 15 bases between. Per the germline V gene, CDR1 is MNHEY and CDR2 is SVGAGI. This CDR3 is built from 13 residues. The DNA for the CDR3 is TGTGCCAGCAGTACCGGGGGGGCTTGGGGCTACACCTTC. This encodes CASSTGGAWGYTF.

This clone was seen just once. The chain joins TRBV5-1 to TRBJ2-7; either TRBD1 or TRBD2 may supply D (5 bases each). V lost 7 bases, J lost 0 bases, and 14 bases lay in between. The CDR3 contains 14 residues. The germline V gene has CDR1 SGHRS and CDR2 YFSETQ. CDR3 in amino acids: CASSGTSYSYEQYF. The CDR3 DNA follows: TGCGCCAGCTCCGGGACGTCCTACTCCTACGAGCAGTACTTC.

This clone has only one observation. J is TRBJ1-5 and V is TRBV5-6; no clear D. The CDR3 covers 17 residues. Germline CDR1 reads SGHDT; CDR2 reads YYEEEE. The V end lost 0 bases, the J end lost 2 bases, and 15 bases lay between the germline ends. DNA of the CDR3: TGTGCCAGCAGCTTGGGATCGCGGCGTCGAGGCAATCAGCCCCAGCATTTT. As protein: CASSLGSRRRGNQPQHF.

This clone was detected only a few times. This chain connects TRBV3-1 (or the pseudogene TRBV3-2) to TRBJ1-3; D uncertain. V gave up 0 bases and J gave up 3 bases, with 3 bases separating them. Germline-derived CDR1 and CDR2 are LGHDT and YNNKEL (reference sequence). The CDR3 runs 13 residues. The CDR3 DNA reads as TGTGCCAGCAGCCAAGAGGTTGGAAACACCATATATTTT. This translates into CASSQEVGNTIYF.

The V call is TRBV5-1, the J call TRBJ1-2; possible D gene TRBD1, 5 bases. Trimming took 3 bases from V and 2 from J, leaving 8 bases between them. The germline V gene has CDR1 SGHRS and CDR2 YFSETQ. This CDR3 comprises 13 residues. CDR3 in amino acids: CASSSWTNYGYTF. Here the CDR3 DNA reads TGCGCCAGCAGCTCCTGGACAAACTATGGCTACACCTTC.

This clone was seen only a few times. V is TRBV2 and J is TRBJ2-1; 7 bases map to TRBD1. Per germline, CDR1 SNHLY and CDR2 FYNNEI. This CDR3 has 13 residues. V was pared by 5 bases and J by 6 bases, with 4 bases of the junction left unmatched. The CDR3 reads CASSLSGGNEQFF. As DNA, the CDR3 is TGTGCCAGCAGTCTGTCAGGGGGCAATGAGCAGTTCTTC.

This clone came up once. The chain has TRBV28 and TRBJ2-3; D is possibly TRBD1 or TRBD2 (5 bases each). The germline V and J ends were trimmed by 4 bases and 0 bases, with 8 bases remaining between them. Germline V gives CDR1 MDHEN, CDR2 SYDVKM. This CDR3 contains 14 residues. The CDR3 coding sequence is TGTGCCAGCAGTTCAGGGACGAGCACAGATACGCAGTATTTT. Translating gives CASSSGTSTDTQYF.

This clone was found a few times. This chain connects TRBV7-8 to TRBJ1-4, with TRBD1 identical over 9 bases. The CDR3 runs to 16 residues. Germline V gives CDR1 SGHVS, CDR2 FQNEAQ. Trimming at V came to 2 bases and at J to 3 bases, leaving 4 bases not matched to a gene. The chain's CDR3 is CASSLSRTGANEKLFF. CDR3 DNA sequence: TGTGCCAGCAGCTTATCAAGGACAGGGGCTAATGAAAAACTGTTTTTT.

The V call is TRBV4-2, the J call TRBJ2-7; the match to TRBD2 covers 8 bases. CDR1 and CDR2 from the germline V gene are LGHNA and YNFKEQ. The CDR3 is 16 residues long. The V segment lost 0 bases and the J segment 2 bases; nucleotides outside the gene matches: 6. CDR3 nucleotides: TGTGCCAGCAGCCAAGAAATAGCGGGGCTAACCTACGAGCAGTACTTC. This encodes CASSQEIAGLTYEQYF.

The chain is built from TRBV6-1 and TRBJ2-7, with 7 bases identical to TRBD2. The junction had 9 bases not matched to a gene; V was cut back by 2 bases and J by 2 bases. The CDR3 sequence is 16 residues long. CDR1 and CDR2 (germline): MNHNS, SASEGT. CDR3 nucleotides: TGTGCCAGCAGTGAAAGTGCGGGAGCTTCGACCTACGAGCAGTACTTC. Its protein product is CASSESAGASTYEQYF.

V usage is TRBV10-3 and J usage is TRBJ1-5; possibly TRBD1 for D (6 bases). Looked up from germline, CDR1 is ENHRY and CDR2 is SYGVKD. V shed 10 bases and J shed 4 bases, with 20 bases lying between them. The CDR3 covers 15 residues. In nucleotides, the CDR3 is TGTGCCACCGGACAGAGTCTGGTAGGAAATCAGCCCCAGCATTTT. Amino acids: CATGQSLVGNQPQHF.

This clone was counted between two and nine times. This chain connects TRBV5-5 to TRBJ1-3, with TRBD1 matching 8 bases. Trimming removed 0 bases from V and 0 bases from J; junction bases left unmatched: 5. This CDR3 comprises 17 residues. CDR1 is SGHKS and CDR2 is YYEKEE in the germline V gene (reference sequence). The CDR3 loop is CASSLVTGTGSGNTIYF. The CDR3 bases are TGTGCCAGCAGCTTGGTCACCGGGACAGGCTCTGGAAACACCATATATTTT.

DNA for the CDR3: TGCGCCAGCATTTACGACAGGTGGGAGGGGGCCAACGTCCTGACTTTC. Amino acid sequence: CASIYDRWEGANVLTF. This chain links TRBV5-1 with TRBJ2-6; possibly TRBD1 for D (6 bases). V lost 6 bases, J lost 4 bases, and 17 bases lay in between. CDR1 and CDR2 from the germline V gene are SGHRS and YFSETQ. The CDR3 is 16 amino acids.

The gene calls are TRBV11-3 and TRBJ2-3; no definite D call. V lost 4 bases to trimming and J lost 0 bases, with 5 bases between them. The CDR3 consists of 13 residues. Looked up from germline, CDR1 is SGHNT and CDR2 is YENEEA. The CDR3 sequence is CASSSSSTDTQYF. The CDR3 coding sequence is TGTGCCAGCAGCTCCTCTAGCACAGATACGCAGTATTTT.

The chain combines TRBV18 with TRBJ2-5; D gene uncertain. V was trimmed by 3 bases and J by 4 bases, leaving 15 bases between them. There are 15 residues in the CDR3. The germline V gene encodes CDR1 KGHSH and CDR2 LQKENI. DNA for the CDR3: TGTGCCAGCTCACCCCAGGACCCGCTTGGAGAGACCCAGTACTTC. Protein: CASSPQDPLGETQYF.

V usage is TRBV9 and J usage is TRBJ2-1; tentative D call: TRBD2 (6 bases). The CDR3 is 16 amino acids. Trimming took off 0 bases at V and 4 bases at J, with 14 bases between the two ends. CDR1 and CDR2 (germline): SGDLS, YYNGEE. Here the CDR3 DNA reads TGTGCCAGCAGCGTAGGAATTAGCGGCGCGTACAATGAGCAGTTCTTC. Translating gives CASSVGISGAYNEQFF.

This chain links TRBV2 with TRBJ1-5, with TRBD1 identical over 9 bases. CDR1 and CDR2 from the germline V gene are SNHLY and FYNNEI. The junction had 5 bases not matched to a gene; V was cut back by 6 bases and J by 5 bases. The length of the CDR3 is 14 residues. CDR3 nucleotides: TGTGCCAGCAGACGGACAGGGGAGTATCAGCCCCAGCATTTT. Protein product: CASRRTGEYQPQHF.